This record concerns one T cell receptor beta chain sequence. This sample stems from a study of blood T cell repertoires in COVID-19. Looking at the study overall: Sites in the United States, Italy and Spain provided acute and convalescent COVID-19 samples. T cells, B-cell-depleted T cells, or PBMCs supplied cDNA or gDNA.

Original analysis: Amplification of reference gene primers was used by the study to estimate nucleated cell counts. Some clones are missing from TCRdb's copy, which holds only in-frame ones; the method was immunoSEQ multiplex PCR. V and J calls plus clone size are reproduced from that table; the DNA served to infer D and trimming. Of about 130,000 clones in the sample, 84% were seen once. The germline V gene encodes CDR1 SGHKS and CDR2 YYEKEE (reference sequence). CDR3 size: 16 residues. Unmatched junction bases numbered 7, after V lost 0 bases and J lost 5 bases. Sequencing was carried out using peripheral blood. The V call is TRBV5-5, the J call TRBJ1-5; 8 bases match TRBD1. The sequence came from a woman between 55 and 75 years old with acute or convalescent COVID-19. The CDR3 here is CASSLGWAGGDQPQHF. CDR3 DNA sequence: TGTGCCAGCAGCTTGGGGTGGGCAGGGGGCGATCAGCCCCAGCATTTT.